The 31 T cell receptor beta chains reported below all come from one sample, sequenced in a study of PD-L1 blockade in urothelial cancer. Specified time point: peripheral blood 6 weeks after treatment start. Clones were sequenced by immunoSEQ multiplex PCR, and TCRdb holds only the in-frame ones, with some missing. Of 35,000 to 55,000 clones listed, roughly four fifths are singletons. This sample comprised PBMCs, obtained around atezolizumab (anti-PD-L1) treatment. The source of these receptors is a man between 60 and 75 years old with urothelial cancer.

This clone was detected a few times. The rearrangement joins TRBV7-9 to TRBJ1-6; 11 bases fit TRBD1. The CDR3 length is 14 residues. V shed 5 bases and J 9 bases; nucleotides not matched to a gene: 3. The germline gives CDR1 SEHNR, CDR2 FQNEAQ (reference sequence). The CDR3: CASSPGQGASPLHF. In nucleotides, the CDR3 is TGTGCCAGCAGCCCAGGACAGGGGGCTTCACCCCTCCACTTT.

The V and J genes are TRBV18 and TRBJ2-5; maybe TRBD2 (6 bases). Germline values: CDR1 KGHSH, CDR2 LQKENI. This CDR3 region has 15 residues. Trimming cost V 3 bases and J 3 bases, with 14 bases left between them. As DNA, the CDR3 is TGTGCCAGCTCACCGGCGGGAATGGATAAAGAGACCCAGTACTTC. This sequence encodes CASSPAGMDKETQYF.

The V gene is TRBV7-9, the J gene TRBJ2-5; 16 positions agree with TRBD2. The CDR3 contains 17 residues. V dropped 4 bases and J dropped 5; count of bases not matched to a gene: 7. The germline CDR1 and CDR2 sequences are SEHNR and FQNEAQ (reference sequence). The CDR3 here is CASSSGTSGGAAETQYF. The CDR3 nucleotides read TGTGCCAGCAGCTCCGGGACTAGCGGGGGGGCCGCGGAGACCCAGTACTTC.

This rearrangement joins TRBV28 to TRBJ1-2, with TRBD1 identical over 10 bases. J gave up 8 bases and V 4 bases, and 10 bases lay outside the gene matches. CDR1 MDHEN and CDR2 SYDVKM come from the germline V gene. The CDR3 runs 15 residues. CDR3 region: CASSSDRGRGGGYTF. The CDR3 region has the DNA TGTGCCAGCAGTTCTGACAGGGGGCGCGGGGGAGGCTACACCTTC.

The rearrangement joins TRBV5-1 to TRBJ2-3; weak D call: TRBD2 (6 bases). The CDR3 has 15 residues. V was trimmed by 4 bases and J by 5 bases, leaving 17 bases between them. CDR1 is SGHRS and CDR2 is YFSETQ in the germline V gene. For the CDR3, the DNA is TGCGCCAGCAGCCCTGGAGGTGTGGGGGGAGATACGCAGTATTTT. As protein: CASSPGGVGGDTQYF.

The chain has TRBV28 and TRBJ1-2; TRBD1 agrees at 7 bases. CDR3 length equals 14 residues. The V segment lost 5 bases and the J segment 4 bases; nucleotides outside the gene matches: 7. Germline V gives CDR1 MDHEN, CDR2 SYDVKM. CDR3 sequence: CASSVNRGVYGYTF. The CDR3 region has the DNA TGTGCCAGCAGTGTAAACAGGGGTGTCTATGGCTACACCTTC.

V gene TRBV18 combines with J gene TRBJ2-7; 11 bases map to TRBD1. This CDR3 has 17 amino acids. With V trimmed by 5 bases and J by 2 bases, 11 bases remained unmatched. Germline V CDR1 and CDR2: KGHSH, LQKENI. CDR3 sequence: CASSATGTGGNTYEQYF. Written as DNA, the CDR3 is TGTGCCAGCTCAGCAACCGGGACAGGGGGAAACACCTACGAGCAGTACTTC. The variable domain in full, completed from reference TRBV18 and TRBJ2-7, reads NAGVMQNPRHLVRRRGQEARLRCSPMKGHSHVYWYRQLPEEGLKFMVYLQKENIIDESGMPKERFSAEFPKEGPSILRIQQVVRGDSAAYFCASSATGTGGNTYEQYFGPGTRLTVT.

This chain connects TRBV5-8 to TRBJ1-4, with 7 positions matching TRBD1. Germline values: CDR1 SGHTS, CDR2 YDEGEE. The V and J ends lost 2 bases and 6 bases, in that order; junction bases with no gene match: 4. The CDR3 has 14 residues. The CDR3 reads CASSLGGADEKLFF. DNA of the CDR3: TGTGCCAGCAGCTTAGGGGGCGCGGATGAAAAACTGTTTTTT.

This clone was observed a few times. This chain's CDR3 is CASSLREVSYNEQFF. CDR3 in DNA: TGCGCCAGCAGCTTGCGTGAGGTCTCCTACAATGAGCAGTTCTTC. This sequence joins TRBV5-1 and TRBJ2-1, with D hard to call. CDR1 and CDR2 from the germline V gene are SGHRS and YFSETQ. Trimming cost V 1 base and J 0 bases, with 8 bases left between them. This CDR3 comprises 15 residues.

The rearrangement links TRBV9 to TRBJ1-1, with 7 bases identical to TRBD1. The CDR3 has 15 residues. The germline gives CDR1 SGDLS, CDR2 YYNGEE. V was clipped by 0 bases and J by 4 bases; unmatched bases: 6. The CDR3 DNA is TGTGCCAGCAGCGTAGGGGTGGACAGGATCACTGAAGCTTTCTTT. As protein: CASSVGVDRITEAFF.

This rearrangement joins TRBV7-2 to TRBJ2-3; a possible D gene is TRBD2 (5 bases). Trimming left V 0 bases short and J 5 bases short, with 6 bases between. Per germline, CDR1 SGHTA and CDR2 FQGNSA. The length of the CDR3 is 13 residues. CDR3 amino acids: CASSLARVDTQYF. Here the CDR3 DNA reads TGTGCCAGCAGCTTAGCGCGGGTAGATACGCAGTATTTT. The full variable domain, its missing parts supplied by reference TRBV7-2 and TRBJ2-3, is GAGVSQSPSNKVTEKGKDVELRCDPISGHTALYWYRQSLGQGLEFLIYFQGNSAPDKSGLPSDRFSAERTGGSVSTLTIQRTQQEDSAVYLCASSLARVDTQYFGPGTRLTVL.

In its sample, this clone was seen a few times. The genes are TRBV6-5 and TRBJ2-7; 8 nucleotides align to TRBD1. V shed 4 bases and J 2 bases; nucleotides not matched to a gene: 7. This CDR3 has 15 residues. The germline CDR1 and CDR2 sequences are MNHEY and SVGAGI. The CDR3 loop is CASSSLDREPYEQYF. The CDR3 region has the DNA TGTGCCAGCAGTTCCTTGGACAGGGAGCCCTACGAGCAGTACTTC.

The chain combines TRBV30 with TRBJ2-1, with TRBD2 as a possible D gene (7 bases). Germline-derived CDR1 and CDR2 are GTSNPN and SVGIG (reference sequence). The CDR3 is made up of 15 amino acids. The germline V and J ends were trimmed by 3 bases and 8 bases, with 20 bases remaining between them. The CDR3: CAWSLRGGPGDEQFF. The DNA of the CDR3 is TGTGCCTGGAGCCTAAGGGGGGGGCCTGGGGATGAGCAGTTCTTC.

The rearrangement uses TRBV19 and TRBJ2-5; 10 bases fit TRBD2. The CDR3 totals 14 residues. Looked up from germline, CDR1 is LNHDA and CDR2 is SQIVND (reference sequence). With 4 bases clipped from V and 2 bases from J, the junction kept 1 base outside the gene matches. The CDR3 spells CASSTLAGQETQYF. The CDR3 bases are TGTGCCAGTAGTACACTAGCGGGACAAGAGACCCAGTACTTC. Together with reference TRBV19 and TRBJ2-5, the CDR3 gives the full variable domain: DGGITQSPKYLFRKEGQNVTLSCEQNLNHDAMYWYRQDPGQGLRLIYYSQIVNDFQKGDIAEGYSVSREKKESFPLTVTSAQKNPTAFYLCASSTLAGQETQYFGPGTRLLVL.

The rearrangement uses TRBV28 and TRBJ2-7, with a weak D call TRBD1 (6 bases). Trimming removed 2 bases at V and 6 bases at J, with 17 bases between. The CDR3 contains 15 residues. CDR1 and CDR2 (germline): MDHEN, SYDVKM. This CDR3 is CASSLPGDIESEQYF. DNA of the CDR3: TGTGCCAGCAGTTTACCCGGGGACATCGAGTCCGAGCAGTACTTC.

CDR3 amino acids: CASSESGGGSTDTQYF. In DNA form, the CDR3 reads TGCGCCAGCAGTGAGTCTGGGGGGGGGAGCACAGATACGCAGTATTTT. The chain couples TRBV10-2 to TRBJ2-3; 7 bases match TRBD2. The CDR3 is 16 residues long. Germline values: CDR1 WSHSY, CDR2 SAAADI. J gave up 0 bases and V 0 bases, and 3 bases lay outside the gene matches.

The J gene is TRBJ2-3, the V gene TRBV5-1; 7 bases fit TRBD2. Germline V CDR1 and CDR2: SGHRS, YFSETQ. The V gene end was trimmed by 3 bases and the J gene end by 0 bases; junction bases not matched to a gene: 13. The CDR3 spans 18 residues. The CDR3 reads CASSSRAGSGHSTDTQYF. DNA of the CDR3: TGCGCCAGCAGCTCACGCGCGGGTAGCGGGCACAGCACAGATACGCAGTATTTT.

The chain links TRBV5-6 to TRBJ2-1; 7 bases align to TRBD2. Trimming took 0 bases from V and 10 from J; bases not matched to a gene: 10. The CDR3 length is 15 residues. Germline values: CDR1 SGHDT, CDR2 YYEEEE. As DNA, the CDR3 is TGTGCCAGCAGCTTGGACGCGTCTAGCGGAAGGGAGCAGTTCTTC. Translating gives CASSLDASSGREQFF. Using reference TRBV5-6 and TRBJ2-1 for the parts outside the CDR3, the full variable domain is DAGVTQSPTHLIKTRGQQVTLRCSPKSGHDTVSWYQQALGQGPQFIFQYYEEEERQRGNFPDRFSGHQFPNYSSELNVNALLLGDSALYLCASSLDASSGREQFFGPGTRLTVL.

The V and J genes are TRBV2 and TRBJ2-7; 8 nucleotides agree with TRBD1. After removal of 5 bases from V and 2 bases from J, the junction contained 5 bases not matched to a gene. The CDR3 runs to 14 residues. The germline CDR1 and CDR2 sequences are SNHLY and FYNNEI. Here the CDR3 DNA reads TGTGCCAGCAGTTCCGGGACAGGTGCCTACGAGCAGTACTTC. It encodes CASSSGTGAYEQYF.

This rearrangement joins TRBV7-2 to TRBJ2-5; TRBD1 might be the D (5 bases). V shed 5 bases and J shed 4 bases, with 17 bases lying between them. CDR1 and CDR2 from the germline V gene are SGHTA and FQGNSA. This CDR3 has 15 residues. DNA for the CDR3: TGTGCCAGCAGCCCAGGGTCAGGGTTACGAGAGACCCAGTACTTC. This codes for CASSPGSGLRETQYF.

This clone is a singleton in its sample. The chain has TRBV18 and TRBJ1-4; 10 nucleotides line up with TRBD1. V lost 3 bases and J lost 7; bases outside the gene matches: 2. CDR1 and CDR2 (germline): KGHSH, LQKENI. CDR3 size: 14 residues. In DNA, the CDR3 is TGTGCCAGCTCACCCGGGACAGGGGTTGAAAAACTGTTTTTT. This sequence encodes CASSPGTGVEKLFF. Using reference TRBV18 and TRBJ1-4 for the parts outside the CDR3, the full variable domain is NAGVMQNPRHLVRRRGQEARLRCSPMKGHSHVYWYRQLPEEGLKFMVYLQKENIIDESGMPKERFSAEFPKEGPSILRIQQVVRGDSAAYFCASSPGTGVEKLFFGSGTQLSVL.

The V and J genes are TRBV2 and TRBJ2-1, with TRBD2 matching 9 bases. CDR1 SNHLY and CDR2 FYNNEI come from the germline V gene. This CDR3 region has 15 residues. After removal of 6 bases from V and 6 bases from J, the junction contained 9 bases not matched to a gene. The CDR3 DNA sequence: TGTGCCAGCAGGGGACGGGCGGGGGGGCTCAATGAGCAGTTCTTC. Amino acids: CASRGRAGGLNEQFF.

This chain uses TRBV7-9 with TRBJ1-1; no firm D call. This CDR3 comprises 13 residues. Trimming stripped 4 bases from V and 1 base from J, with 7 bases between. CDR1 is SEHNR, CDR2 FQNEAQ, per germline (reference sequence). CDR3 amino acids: CASSSTENTEAFF. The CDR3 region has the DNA TGTGCCAGCAGCTCAACAGAGAACACTGAAGCTTTCTTT.

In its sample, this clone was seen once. CDR3 region: CASSPFDRGYGYTF. CDR3 nucleotides: TGTGCCAGCAGCCCATTCGACAGGGGTTATGGCTACACCTTC. This chain joins TRBV28 and TRBJ1-2, with 8 positions matching TRBD1. The germline V gene has CDR1 MDHEN and CDR2 SYDVKM. The CDR3 covers 14 residues. V lost 6 bases, J lost 5 bases, and 8 bases stayed unmatched.

The CDR3 protein is CASSLGAQYAYGYTF. Written as DNA, the CDR3 is TGTGCCAGCAGCTTGGGGGCACAGTACGCGTATGGCTACACCTTC. The V gene is TRBV5-6, the J gene TRBJ1-2; D uncertain. In germline, CDR1 is SGHDT, CDR2 YYEEEE. V was clipped by 0 bases and J by 5 bases, with 14 bases between them. There are 15 residues in the CDR3.

The CDR3 loop is CASSVRGRRQETQYF. The CDR3 nucleotides are TGTGCCAGCAGTGTCAGGGGGCGTCGACAAGAGACCCAGTACTTC. The chain couples TRBV6-1 to TRBJ2-5; 8 bases are a match to TRBD1. Germline V gives CDR1 MNHNS, CDR2 SASEGT. This CDR3 spans 15 amino acids. Germline trimming cut 4 bases from V and 2 bases from J; bases unmatched to any gene: 6.

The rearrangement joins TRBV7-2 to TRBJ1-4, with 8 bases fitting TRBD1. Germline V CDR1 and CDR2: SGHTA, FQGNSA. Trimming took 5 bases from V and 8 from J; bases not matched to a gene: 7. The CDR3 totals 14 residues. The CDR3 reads CASSLTGDEEKLFF. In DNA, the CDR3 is TGTGCCAGCAGCCTGACAGGGGACGAAGAAAAACTGTTTTTT.

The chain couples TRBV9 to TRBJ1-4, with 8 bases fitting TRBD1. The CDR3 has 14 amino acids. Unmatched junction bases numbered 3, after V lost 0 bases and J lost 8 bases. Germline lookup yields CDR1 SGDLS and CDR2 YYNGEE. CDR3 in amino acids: CASSVGTGTEKLFF. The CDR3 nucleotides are TGTGCCAGCAGCGTAGGGACAGGGACCGAAAAACTGTTTTTT.

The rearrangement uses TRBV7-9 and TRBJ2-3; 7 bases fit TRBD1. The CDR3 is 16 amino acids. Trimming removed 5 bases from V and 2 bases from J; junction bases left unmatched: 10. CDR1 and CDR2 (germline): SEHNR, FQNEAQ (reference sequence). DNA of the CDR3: TGTGCCAGCAGCGCACTTTGGACAGGAACCACAGATACGCAGTATTTT. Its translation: CASSALWTGTTDTQYF.

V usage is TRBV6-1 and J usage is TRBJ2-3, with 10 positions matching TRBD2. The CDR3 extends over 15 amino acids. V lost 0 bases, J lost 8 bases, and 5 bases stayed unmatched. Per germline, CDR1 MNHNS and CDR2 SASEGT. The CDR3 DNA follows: TGTGCCAGCAGTGAAGCAGCGGGGGGGTTAAGTACGCAGTATTTT. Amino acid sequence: CASSEAAGGLSTQYF.

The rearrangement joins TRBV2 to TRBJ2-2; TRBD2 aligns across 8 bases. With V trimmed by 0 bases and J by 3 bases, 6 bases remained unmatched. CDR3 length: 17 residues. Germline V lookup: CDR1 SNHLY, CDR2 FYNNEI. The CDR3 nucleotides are TGTGCCAGCAGTGAAGCAGGAGCGGGGGCCCACACCGGGGAGCTGTTTTTT. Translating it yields CASSEAGAGAHTGELFF.